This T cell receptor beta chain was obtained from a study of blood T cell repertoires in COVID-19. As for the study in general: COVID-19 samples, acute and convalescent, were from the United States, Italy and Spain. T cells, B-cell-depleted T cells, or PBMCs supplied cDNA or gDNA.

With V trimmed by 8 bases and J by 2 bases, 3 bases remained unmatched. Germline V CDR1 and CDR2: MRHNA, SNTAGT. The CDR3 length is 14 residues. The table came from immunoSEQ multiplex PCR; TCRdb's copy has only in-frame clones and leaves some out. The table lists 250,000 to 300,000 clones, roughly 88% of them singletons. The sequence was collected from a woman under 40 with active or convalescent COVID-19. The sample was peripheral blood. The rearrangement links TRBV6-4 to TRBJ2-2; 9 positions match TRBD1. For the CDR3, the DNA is TGTGCCAGCGGGACAGGGCCAAACACCGGGGAGCTGTTTTTT. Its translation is CASGTGPNTGELFF.